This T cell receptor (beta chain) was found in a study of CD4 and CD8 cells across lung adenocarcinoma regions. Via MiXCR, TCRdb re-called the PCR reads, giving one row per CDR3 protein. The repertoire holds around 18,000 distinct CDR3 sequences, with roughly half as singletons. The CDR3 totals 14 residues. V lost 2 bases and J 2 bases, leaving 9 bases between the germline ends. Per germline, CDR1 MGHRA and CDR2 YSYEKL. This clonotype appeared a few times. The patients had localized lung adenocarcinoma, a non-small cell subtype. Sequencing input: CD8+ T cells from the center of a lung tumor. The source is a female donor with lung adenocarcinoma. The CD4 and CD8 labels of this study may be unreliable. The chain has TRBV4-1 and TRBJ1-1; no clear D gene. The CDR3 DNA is TGCGCCAGCAGCCAAAGGGCCGGAAACACTGAAGCTTTCTTT. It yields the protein CASSQRAGNTEAFF.